Listed here are 5 T cell receptor beta chains from one sample, sequenced in a study of a mutant IDH1 vaccine in newly diagnosed glioma. Libraries were prepared by immunoSEQ multiplex PCR; TCRdb keeps only in-frame clonotypes and omits some of them. The table shows 45,000 to 65,000 clones, with roughly three quarters occurring only once. The time point was: week 23, last vaccination. The vaccine gave 300 ug of a 20-mer mutant IDH1 peptide subcutaneously per dose. Their antigens are not known. The specimen was PBMCs, collected from a glioma patient whose treatment included an IDH1 peptide vaccine. The receptors come from a woman aged 40 to 49 with glioma. Some clones in this sample may be carry-over from other donors' samples.

V is TRBV7-9 and J is TRBJ1-5; D call uncertain. The germline gives CDR1 SEHNR, CDR2 FQNEAQ (reference sequence). The CDR3 is 14 residues long. The germline V and J ends were trimmed by 5 bases and 4 bases, with 12 bases remaining between them. The CDR3 is CASSPLGPNQPQHF. The CDR3 DNA is TGTGCCAGCAGCCCCCTAGGGCCAAATCAGCCCCAGCATTTT.

The chain employs TRBV6-5 and TRBJ2-1; D is unclear. Trimming shortened V by 7 bases and J by 6 bases, and 10 bases separated the two germline ends. The CDR3 spans 12 residues. The germline V gene encodes CDR1 MNHEY and CDR2 SVGAGI. CDR3 sequence: CASNRLGNEQFF. In nucleotides, the CDR3 is TGTGCCAGCAACCGACTGGGCAATGAGCAGTTCTTC.

Only a few counts were recorded for this clone. This chain connects TRBV19 to TRBJ1-5, with TRBD1 as a possible D gene (6 bases). The CDR3 length is 15 residues. The V end was cut by 6 bases, the J end by 6 bases, with 18 bases between. Germline values: CDR1 LNHDA, CDR2 SQIVND (reference sequence). CDR3 region: CASSLDTGHAQPQHF. CDR3 bases: TGTGCCAGTAGCCTGGATACAGGGCACGCTCAGCCCCAGCATTTT.

CDR3: CASSARGLAGGETQYF. CDR3 in DNA: TGTGCCAGCAGTGCGAGGGGGCTAGCGGGGGGGGAGACCCAGTACTTC. J is TRBJ2-5 and V is TRBV9, with 12 bases lining up with TRBD2. Germline V CDR1 and CDR2: SGDLS, YYNGEE. CDR3 length: 16 amino acids. The V segment lost 5 bases and the J segment 5 bases; nucleotides outside the gene matches: 10.

The sample holds one count of this clone. V is TRBV19 and J is TRBJ2-5; 14 bases are a match to TRBD2. The CDR3 is made up of 17 amino acids. Germline V gives CDR1 LNHDA, CDR2 SQIVND (reference sequence). With V trimmed by 1 base and J by 2 bases, 3 bases remained unmatched. CDR3 DNA sequence: TGTGCCAGTAGTATAGCCCGGACTAGCGGGGGGCAAGAGACCCAGTACTTC. Translating gives CASSIARTSGGQETQYF.